This entry concerns a single T cell receptor beta chain. Its antigen is unknown. No much larger clone exists at a distance of one base, and base qualities are not known. The donors were people with melanoma. V is pared back by 4 bases and J by 4 bases, with 16 bases lying between the germline termini. The CDR3 covers 15 residues, taking in both the cysteine and the phenylalanine. Solely the CDR3 DNA is kept, with 45 bases framed from the first base. CDR1 and CDR2 are read off the germline V gene (reference sequence) as MNHEY and SMNVEV. The record originates from a study of CD4+ T cells in melanoma (dated by TCRdb to the early 2020s). For context, the study as a whole: Neoantigen-specific CD4+ T cells in human melanoma were investigated in the study. Here is what the overall study found, with its caveats: Neoantigen-specific CD4+ T cells in melanoma were reported to show diverse differentiation states. Neoantigen-specific CD4+ T cells were reported to be correlated with the function of CD8+ T cells, macrophages and B cells.

Library preparation was by the immunoSEQ multiplex PCR assay. TCRdb stores this immuneACCESS table with in-frame sequences only. Part of the clones is absent; in the studies checked, under half of the shortfall reflects unresolved V genes, and no reason is known for the rest. The sample table shows around 15,000 clones, and over 70% are seen once. Together, the top ten hold about 6.6% of the sample. The sequence joins TRBV27 to TRBJ1-1, with TRBD1 perhaps the D gene, on 6 matching bases. Sample: cells from a culture (not recorded whether cultured in vitro). The sequence was collected from a human donor with melanoma. The CDR3: CASSWLGGRGTEAFF. The nucleotides are TGTGCCAGCAGTTGGCTGGGGGGCCGGGGCACTGAAGCTTTCTTT.